These T cell receptor beta chains were read from a single sample in a study of CD8+CD57+ T cells in acquired aplastic anemia. MiXCR was run by TCRdb on the reads, yielding one entry per CDR3 protein. The data show some 200,000 distinct CDR3 sequences, over 55% seen once. The specimen was sorted CD4+, CD8+, or CD8+CD57+ T cells (not recorded which) from PBMCs. These receptors all stem from a human donor with aplastic anemia. CDR3s include the opening cysteine and the closing phenylalanine or tryptophan. The D gene is left open where the match is weak. Where a row states a size, it is once, few, many or the class of an expanded clone; other rows omit it.

TRBJ2-7	-	TRBV7-9	-	TGTGCCAGCAGCTTAAGGCAGCCCGACGAGCAGTACTTC	CASSLRQPDEQYF
TRBJ2-3	-	TRBV11-2	-	TGTGCCAGCAGCTCTGAGGAGGACACAGATACGCAGTATTTT	CASSSEEDTDTQYF
TRBJ2-1	TRBD2	TRBV2	-	TGTGCCAGCACCCTTTTAGCGGGCTCCTACAATGAGCAGTTCTTC	CASTLLAGSYNEQFF
TRBJ2-7	-	TRBV29-1	once	TGCAGCGTTGAAGGGGGGGACAGCTCCTACGAGCAGTACTTC	CSVEGGDSSYEQYF
TRBJ1-2	-	TRBV24-1	-	TGTGCCACCAGAGATAGAGGTTCGGGAGGTGGCTACACCTTC	CATRDRGSGGGYTF
TRBJ1-2	-	TRBV2	few	TGTGCCAGCAGTGAAGCCAGGGAGGGTGGCTACACCTTC	CASSEAREGGYTF
TRBJ2-3	-	TRBV7-3	many	TGTGCCAGCAGCTTAACCGGGGGTTACACAGATACGCAGTATTTT	CASSLTGGYTDTQYF
TRBJ2-5	-	TRBV7-6	-	TGTGCCAGCAGCTTAGCCCGGTCGTGGAAACGACACGAGACCCAGTACTTC	CASSLARSWKRHETQYF
TRBJ2-1	TRBD2	TRBV15	-	TGTGCCACCAGCAGCTCCCCACGGACTAGCGGGGGATCAAATGAGCAGTTCTTC	CATSSSPRTSGGSNEQFF
TRBJ1-6	TRBD1	TRBV7-2	few	TGTGCCAGCAGCTCAGAAGGACAGGGGATTACACCCCTCCACTTT	CASSSEGQGITPLHF
TRBJ1-4	TRBD1	TRBV5-1	-	TGCGCCAGCACCCCTTGGGACAGGAAGGACGAAAAACTGTTTTTT	CASTPWDRKDEKLFF
TRBJ2-3	-	TRBV5-1	-	TGCGCCAGCAAACAGGGAGGTAGGACAGATACGCAGTATTTT	CASKQGGRTDTQYF
TRBJ1-1	-	TRBV2	-	TGTGCCAGACAAGGGCAGGGCACTGAAGCTTTCTTT	CARQGQGTEAFF
TRBJ2-7	-	TRBV10-3	-	TGTGCCATCAGTGAGTCTACCACTATTAGGGGGGACTCCTACGAGCAGTACTTC	CAISESTTIRGDSYEQYF
TRBJ2-7	-	TRBV7-2	-	TGCGCCAGCAGCCAAGATCATCGGGGCTACGAGCAGTACTTC	CASSQDHRGYEQYF
TRBJ2-7	-	TRBV10-1	-	TGCGCCAGCAGTGATCTGACAAGAGCCTACGAGCAGTACTTC	CASSDLTRAYEQYF
TRBJ2-5	TRBD2	TRBV9	-	TGTGCCAGCAGCGTAGACCTGGGGGGGGAGACCCAGTACTTC	CASSVDLGGETQYF
TRBJ2-2	-	TRBV7-9	-	TGTGCCAGCAGCCCCGAGGAGCTGTTTTTT	CASSPEELFF
TRBJ1-3	-	TRBV10-3	-	TGTGCCATCAGTGCTCAAACTATCTCTGGAAACACCATATATTTT	CAISAQTISGNTIYF
TRBJ2-7	TRBD1	TRBV20-1	-	TGCAGTGCTACATCCTCCGGGACAGAGGTCTACGAGCAGTACTTC	CSATSSGTEVYEQYF